There are a few counts of the clone carrying this T cell receptor (beta chain). This entry belongs to a study of blood T cells in healthy people across ages. Germline values: CDR1 DFQATT, CDR2 SNEGSKA (reference sequence). V lost 0 bases, J lost 3 bases, and 5 bases stayed unmatched. The CDR3 has 15 amino acids. A sample-barcoded 5' primer and a J-beta primer mix were used in a second PCR of about 7 to 12 cycles. TCRdb independently ran MiXCR on the 5' RACE reads; one entry per CDR3 protein. The top ten hold around 41% of the sample, which has around 750,000 distinct CDR3 sequences, approximately 53% seen once.

The source material was blood. This rearrangement joins TRBV20-1 to TRBJ2-7, with 10 nucleotides matching TRBD2. This TCR came from a man aged 80 or over in good health. CDR3 loop: CSARDLLAGYYEQYF. CDR3 in DNA: TGCAGTGCTAGAGATCTACTAGCGGGGTACTACGAGCAGTACTTC.